These T cell receptor beta chains were read from a single sample in a study of shared clonotypes between healthy human individuals. The data were produced by immunoSEQ multiplex PCR, yet TCRdb's version contains in-frame clones alone and is incomplete. The sample holds 900,000 to 1,200,000 clones, 70% to 80% seen once. Sequencing was done on a sample of memory CD4+ T cells from PBMCs. The receptors here all came from a man aged 18 to 30 in good health. Some clones in this sample may be carry-over from other donors' samples. The CDR3 runs from the conserved cysteine through the conserved F or W. Each record gives: D gene, J gene, clone size, V gene, CDR3 protein, CDR3 DNA. The D gene is left open where the match is weak. A row's size may be missing; if present it is once, few, many or a size class.

>.|TRBJ1-2|.|TRBV10-3
CAISGEGQGYGYTF
TGTGCCATCAGTGGAGAAGGGCAGGGCTATGGCTACACCTTC
>TRBD2|TRBJ2-3|.|TRBV5-1
CASSLGPRSGGTDTQYF
TGCGCCAGCAGCTTGGGCCCGAGGAGCGGGGGCACAGATACGCAGTATTTT
>.|TRBJ1-2|.|TRBV5-5
CASSLLAQGYGYTF
TGTGCCAGCAGCCTGCTTGCACAAGGCTATGGCTACACCTTC
>.|TRBJ2-7|few|TRBV6-6
CASSYKGGESEQYF
TGTGCCAGCAGTTATAAGGGGGGCGAGAGCGAGCAGTACTTC
>.|TRBJ2-6|once|TRBV5-1
CASSSDRSGANVLTF
TGCGCCAGCAGTTCGGATCGATCTGGGGCCAACGTCCTGACTTTC
>TRBD2|TRBJ2-1|.|TRBV11-2
CASSISSAGANEQFF
TGTGCCAGCAGCATTTCGTCAGCGGGAGCCAATGAGCAGTTCTTC
>.|TRBJ1-5|.|TRBV5-1
CASSSTGNSNQPQHF
TGCGCCAGCAGCAGTACAGGGAATAGCAATCAGCCCCAGCATTTT
>TRBD1|TRBJ2-7|.|TRBV29-1
CSMIGQGYEQYF
TGCAGCATGATAGGACAGGGCTACGAGCAGTACTTC
>TRBD1|TRBJ2-7|.|TRBV30
CASRLNRGPYEQYF
TGTGCCTCGAGGTTAAACAGGGGCCCCTACGAGCAGTACTTC
>.|TRBJ1-1|few|TRBV27
CASSFRRDFF
TGTGCCAGCAGTTTCAGGAGAGACTTCTTT
>.|TRBJ2-7|.|TRBV5-4
CASSSDRGGEQYF
TGTGCCAGCAGCTCGGACAGAGGTGGCGAGCAGTACTTC
>.|TRBJ2-5|.|TRBV6-6
CASSYTSVQETQYF
TGTGCCAGCAGTTATACCAGCGTCCAAGAGACCCAGTACTTC
>.|TRBJ1-2|once|TRBV15
CATSRGPGRGLGYTF
TGTGCCACCAGCAGAGGTCCAGGGCGAGGGTTGGGCTACACCTTC
>TRBD1|TRBJ1-2|.|TRBV28
CASSDRETGYTF
TGTGCCAGCAGTGACAGGGAGACAGGCTACACCTTC
>.|TRBJ1-5|.|TRBV5-1
CASSLEGGSNQPQHF
TGCGCCAGCAGCTTGGAGGGTGGTAGCAATCAGCCCCAGCATTTT
>.|TRBJ1-2|once|TRBV18
CASSPGGAYGYTF
TGTGCCAGCTCACCAGGGGGGGCCTATGGCTACACCTTC
>.|TRBJ2-5|once|TRBV5-1
CASSLVASTQETQYF
TGCGCCAGCAGCTTGGTGGCGTCTACCCAAGAGACCCAGTACTTC
>.|TRBJ2-2|.|TRBV5-4
CASSFRVADTGELFF
TGTGCCAGCAGCTTTCGAGTGGCCGACACCGGGGAGCTGTTTTTT
>TRBD1|TRBJ1-1|.|TRBV5-1
CASSLSPGQGAYTEAFF
TGCGCCAGCAGCTTATCCCCGGGACAGGGGGCTTATACTGAAGCTTTCTTT
>TRBD1|TRBJ1-3|.|TRBV29-1
CSVEDRGSGNTIYF
TGCAGCGTTGAGGACAGGGGCTCCGGAAACACCATATATTTT
>TRBD1|TRBJ1-1|.|TRBV7-2
CASSYDATGYTEAFF
TGTGCCAGCAGCTACGACGCGACAGGGTACACTGAAGCTTTCTTT
>.|TRBJ1-1|many|TRBV7-9
CASSLVANTEAFF
TGTGCCAGCAGCTTAGTGGCAAACACTGAAGCTTTCTTT
>.|TRBJ2-7|.|TRBV7-6
CASGLDGNEQYF
TGTGCCAGCGGTCTGGACGGCAACGAGCAGTACTTC
>.|TRBJ2-7|.|TRBV19
CASSIRPDRSYEQYF
TGTGCCAGTAGTATCCGGCCGGACCGCTCCTACGAGCAGTACTTC
>.|TRBJ2-1|once|TRBV7-2
CASSPRGAVYNEQFF
TGTGCCAGCAGCCCGCGAGGAGCCGTTTACAATGAGCAGTTCTTC
>.|TRBJ1-3|many|TRBV28
CATLRENTIYF
TGTGCCACGCTCAGGGAAAACACCATATATTTT
>TRBD1|TRBJ1-4|.|TRBV19
CASNPGQESEKLFF
TGTGCCAGTAACCCGGGACAGGAGTCTGAAAAACTGTTTTTT
>.|TRBJ2-1|few|TRBV2
CASLRVDGPYNEQFF
TGTGCCAGCCTAAGGGTGGACGGACCCTACAATGAGCAGTTCTTC
>.|TRBJ2-1|.|TRBV7-9
CASSLVGRDINEQFF
TGTGCCAGCAGCTTAGTAGGACGGGACATTAATGAGCAGTTCTTC
>.|TRBJ2-1|many|TRBV7-9
CASSLGLASSYNEQFF
TGTGCCAGCAGCTTAGGGCTGGCTAGCTCCTACAATGAGCAGTTCTTC
>.|TRBJ2-3|.|TRBV5-1
CASRWGLYTDTQYF
TGCGCCAGCAGGTGGGGGTTGTACACAGATACGCAGTATTTT
>.|TRBJ2-1|.|TRBV29-1
CSVERKLARDEQFF
TGCAGCGTTGAACGTAAACTAGCAAGGGATGAGCAGTTCTTC
>.|TRBJ1-1|.|TRBV18
CASSPGSGRGGAFF
TGTGCCAGCTCACCAGGTTCTGGTCGGGGGGGAGCTTTCTTT
>.|TRBJ1-1|.|TRBV6-5
CASSSHKGQITEAFF
TGTGCCAGCAGCTCACACAAGGGGCAGATCACTGAAGCTTTCTTT
>TRBD1|TRBJ1-4|.|TRBV28
CASIDSRTGWGEKLFF
TGTGCCAGCATCGATTCTAGGACAGGCTGGGGTGAAAAACTGTTTTTT
>.|TRBJ1-1|.|TRBV6-6
CASSYSTAAAFF
TGTGCCAGCAGTTACTCGACAGCCGCAGCTTTCTTT
>.|TRBJ2-7|.|TRBV28
CASTRTASYEQYF
TGTGCCAGCACCCGGACAGCTTCCTACGAGCAGTACTTC
>.|TRBJ2-7|.|TRBV7-2
CASSFNRATSSYEQYF
TGTGCCAGCAGCTTCAACAGGGCTACGAGCTCCTACGAGCAGTACTTC
>.|TRBJ2-3|.|TRBV18
CASSPVTGSTDTQYF
TGTGCCAGCTCACCGGTGACTGGCAGCACAGATACGCAGTATTTT
>TRBD1|TRBJ1-5|.|TRBV19
CASSITVGGGQPQHF
TGTGCCAGTAGTATAACGGTAGGGGGCGGTCAGCCCCAGCATTTT
>.|TRBJ2-3|once|TRBV9
CASSGPGAVDTQYF
TGTGCCAGCAGCGGCCCCGGGGCCGTAGATACGCAGTATTTT
>.|TRBJ1-3|.|TRBV4-1
CASSHIPRGGGSGNTIYF
TGCGCCAGCAGCCACATTCCCAGGGGTGGGGGGTCTGGAAACACCATATATTTT
>.|TRBJ1-2|few|TRBV19
CASSIWGREYGYTF
TGTGCCAGTAGTATTTGGGGGCGTGAGTATGGCTACACCTTC
>TRBD2|TRBJ2-5|.|TRBV7-2
CASSLGAGRGRETQYF
TGTGCCAGCAGCTTAGGGGCGGGGAGGGGAAGGGAGACCCAGTACTTC
>.|TRBJ2-7|.|TRBV12-2
CASRACTGRVKKTYEQYF
TGTGCAAGTCGCGCGTGTACAGGAAGGGTTAAGAAGACCTACGAGCAGTACTTC
>.|TRBJ2-1|once|TRBV10-3
CAINAGSSYNEQFF
TGTGCCATCAATGCGGGTAGCTCCTACAATGAGCAGTTCTTC
>.|TRBJ2-3|.|TRBV19
CASSRRGTAFSTDTQYF
TGTGCCAGTAGCCGGAGGGGGACGGCCTTTAGCACAGATACGCAGTATTTT
>.|TRBJ2-7|.|TRBV5-1
CASSIGGTTYEQYF
TGCGCCAGCAGCATAGGTGGGACAACCTACGAGCAGTACTTC
>TRBD1|TRBJ1-4|.|TRBV28
CASSQGGPSEKLFF
TGTGCCAGCAGTCAGGGGGGTCCCAGTGAAAAACTGTTTTTT
>.|TRBJ2-3|.|TRBV2
CASREPSIDTQYF
TGTGCCAGCAGGGAGCCCTCCATAGATACGCAGTATTTT
>.|TRBJ2-2|.|TRBV28
CASSGGSKPNTGELFF
TGTGCCAGCAGTGGGGGGTCTAAACCGAACACCGGGGAGCTGTTTTTT
>.|TRBJ2-1|many|TRBV9
CASSPKGEQFF
TGTGCCAGCAGCCCAAAAGGTGAGCAGTTCTTC
>.|TRBJ2-7|.|TRBV27
CASSLDLNSYEQYF
TGTGCCAGCAGTTTGGACTTAAACTCCTACGAGCAGTACTTC
>TRBD1|TRBJ1-2|.|TRBV19
CASSIAGTGWSRDGYTF
TGTGCCAGTAGTATCGCCGGGACAGGGTGGTCTCGGGATGGCTACACCTTC
>.|TRBJ2-3|.|TRBV27
CASSRPPLPDTQYF
TGTGCCAGCAGCCGACCCCCTCTTCCAGATACGCAGTATTTT
>TRBD1|TRBJ2-1|once|TRBV6-6
CASSYGTGNLFEQFF
TGTGCCAGCAGTTACGGGACAGGGAATTTATTTGAGCAGTTCTTC
>.|TRBJ2-3|.|TRBV18
CASSLRGSTDTQYF
TGTGCCAGCTCACTGAGGGGAAGCACAGATACGCAGTATTTT